This entry is about one T cell receptor beta chain. This specimen belongs to a study of cytomegalovirus exposure and HLA in healthy donors. CDR3 length: 11 amino acids. Germline V gene data show CDR1 as SNHLY and CDR2 as FYNNEI. V gave up 10 bases and J gave up 7 bases, with 13 bases separating them. Assay: immunoSEQ multiplex PCR; the TCRdb copy retains only in-frame clones and omits some. Of 150,000 to 200,000 clones in the sample, roughly nine tenths are singletons; the top ten hold 3% to 3.5%. Sequencing was carried out using PBMCs. The V gene is TRBV2, the J gene TRBJ1-1; a weak D match, TRBD1 (6 bases). This sequence originates from a young woman in good health and CMV-seropositive. The CDR3 bases are TGTGCCACCGTCTCACAGGGTGAAGCTTTCTTT. Amino acid sequence: CATVSQGEAFF.